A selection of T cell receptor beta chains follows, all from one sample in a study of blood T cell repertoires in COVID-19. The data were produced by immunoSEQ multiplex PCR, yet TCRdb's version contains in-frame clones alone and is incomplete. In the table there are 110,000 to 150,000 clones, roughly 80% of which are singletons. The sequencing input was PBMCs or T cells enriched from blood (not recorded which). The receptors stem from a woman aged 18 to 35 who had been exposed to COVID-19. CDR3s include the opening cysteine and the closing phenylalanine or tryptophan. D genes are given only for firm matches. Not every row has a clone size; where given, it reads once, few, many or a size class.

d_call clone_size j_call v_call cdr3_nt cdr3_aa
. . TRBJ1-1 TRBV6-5 TGTGCCAGCGGAGGGAAGTGGAGCGTAGCTTTCTTT CASGGKWSVAFF
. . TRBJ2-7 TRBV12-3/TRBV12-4 TGTGCCAGCAGTCTCGGGACAACCTACGAGCAGTACTTC CASSLGTTYEQYF
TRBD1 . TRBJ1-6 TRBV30 TGTGCCTGGAAACCGGGACAGGGGAATTCACCCCTCCACTTT CAWKPGQGNSPLHF
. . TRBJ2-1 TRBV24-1 TGTGCCACCAGTTTAGAGGGCAGCCATGAGCAGTTCTTC CATSLEGSHEQFF
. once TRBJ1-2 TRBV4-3 TGCGCCAGCAGCCAGGCGGATGGCTATGGCTACACCTTC CASSQADGYGYTF
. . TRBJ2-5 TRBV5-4 TGTGCCAGCAGCTTGGAGATAGGAGCTGGCCAAGAGACCCAGTACTTC CASSLEIGAGQETQYF
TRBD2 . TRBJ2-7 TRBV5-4 TGTGCCAGCAGCTTAGCGGGAGGGCAATACGAGCAGTACTTC CASSLAGGQYEQYF
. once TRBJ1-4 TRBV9 TGTGCCAGCAGCCCCAGGGTCACTAATGAAAAACTGTTTTTT CASSPRVTNEKLFF
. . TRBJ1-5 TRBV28 TGTGCCAGCAGTTTGGGTCGGCAGGGAAATCAGCCCCAGCATTTT CASSLGRQGNQPQHF
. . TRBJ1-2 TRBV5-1 TGCGCCAGCAGCTTGGCCGTGGGCACAAACTATGGCTACACCTTC CASSLAVGTNYGYTF